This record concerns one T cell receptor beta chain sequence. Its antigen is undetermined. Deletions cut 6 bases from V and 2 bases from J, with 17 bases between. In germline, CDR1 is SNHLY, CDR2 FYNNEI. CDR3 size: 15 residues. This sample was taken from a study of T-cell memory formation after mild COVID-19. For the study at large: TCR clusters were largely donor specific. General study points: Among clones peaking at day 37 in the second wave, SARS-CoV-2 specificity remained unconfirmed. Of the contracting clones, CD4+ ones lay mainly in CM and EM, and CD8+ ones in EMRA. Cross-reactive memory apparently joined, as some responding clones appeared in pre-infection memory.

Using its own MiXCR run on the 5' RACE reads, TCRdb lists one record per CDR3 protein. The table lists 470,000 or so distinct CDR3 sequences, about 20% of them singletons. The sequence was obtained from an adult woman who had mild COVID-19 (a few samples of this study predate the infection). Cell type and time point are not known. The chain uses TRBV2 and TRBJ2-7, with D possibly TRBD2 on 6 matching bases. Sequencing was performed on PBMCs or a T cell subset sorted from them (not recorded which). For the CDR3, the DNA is TGTGCCAGCAGCGACCTCGGGGGTATCCCCTACGAGCAGTACTTC. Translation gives CASSDLGGIPYEQYF.